These 23 T cell receptor beta chains originate from one sample sequenced in a study of blood T cell repertoires in COVID-19. Libraries were prepared by immunoSEQ multiplex PCR; TCRdb keeps only in-frame clonotypes and omits some of them. Among 450,000 or so clones listed, 75% to 90% were seen once. The source material was peripheral blood. These receptors were obtained from a woman in her thirties or forties with COVID-19, enrolled during active disease.

The chain has TRBV6-5 and TRBJ1-2, with D tentatively TRBD1 (6 bases). V shed 7 bases and J shed 4 bases, with 16 bases lying between them. Germline assignment: CDR1 MNHEY and CDR2 SVGAGI. The CDR3 totals 14 residues. CDR3 amino acids: CASIPRGLTYGYTF. DNA of the CDR3: TGTGCCAGCATCCCCAGGGGTTTAACCTATGGCTACACCTTC.

The chain is built from TRBV18 and TRBJ1-1; 7 bases align to TRBD1. This CDR3 is built from 14 residues. CDR1 is KGHSH and CDR2 is LQKENI in the germline V gene. V lost 0 bases to trimming and J lost 9 bases; unmatched junction nucleotides: 7. Here the CDR3 DNA reads TGTGCCAGCTCACCACCCTCGACAGGGCAGCAAGCTTTCTTT. Encoded protein: CASSPPSTGQQAFF.

The chain employs TRBV19 and TRBJ2-1; D is unclear. The ends were cut back, 7 bases at V and 0 bases at J, with 7 bases in the middle. The germline V gene encodes CDR1 LNHDA and CDR2 SQIVND (reference sequence). The CDR3 is made up of 13 amino acids. In DNA, the CDR3 is TGTGCCAGTACGAGGAGCTCCTACAATGAGCAGTTCTTC. Translated: CASTRSSYNEQFF.

This clone was seen once. The gene calls are TRBV6-5 and TRBJ1-1; D is undetermined. Trimming pared 6 bases from V and 1 base from J, leaving 12 bases between. The germline V gene has CDR1 MNHEY and CDR2 SVGAGI. This CDR3 is 14 amino acids long. CDR3 sequence reads: CASSPRRENTEAFF. CDR3 DNA sequence: TGTGCCAGCAGCCCCCGACGGGAGAACACTGAAGCTTTCTTT.

V gene TRBV12-5 combines with J gene TRBJ2-7; TRBD1 matches at 8 bases. The length of the CDR3 is 16 residues. With V trimmed by 4 bases and J by 3 bases, 11 bases remained unmatched. Germline V gene lookup returns CDR1 LGHNT and CDR2 FRNRAP. CDR3 amino acids: CASGSSTDRVNYEQYF. DNA of the CDR3: TGTGCTAGTGGTTCGTCGACGGACAGGGTGAACTACGAGCAGTACTTC.

This chain uses TRBV29-1 with TRBJ2-1; D is ambiguous. Germline CDR1 and CDR2: SQVTM and ANQGSEA. This CDR3 has 14 amino acids. The V and J ends lost 4 bases and 1 base respectively, with 11 bases between them. The CDR3 DNA is TGCAGCGTTGGAGGCAGTAGTTCCTACAATGAGCAGTTCTTC. Protein product: CSVGGSSSYNEQFF.

The chain uses TRBV7-2 and TRBJ2-7; the D gene is possibly TRBD1 (5 bases). Germline V gene data show CDR1 as SGHTA and CDR2 as FQGNSA. V was cut by 5 bases and J by 0 bases, with 14 bases left in between. The CDR3 contains 15 residues. CDR3 protein: CASSQRQTLSYEQYF. The CDR3 nucleotides read TGTGCCAGCAGCCAAAGACAGACCCTCTCCTACGAGCAGTACTTC.

This clone was counted only a few times. The chain couples TRBV19 to TRBJ1-1; no clear D gene. V was cut by 6 bases and J by 4 bases, with 9 bases left in between. The CDR3 covers 12 residues. Germline V gene data show CDR1 as LNHDA and CDR2 as SQIVND (reference sequence). The CDR3 sequence: CASSRGLTEAFF. The CDR3 coding sequence is TGTGCCAGTAGCCGAGGCCTCACTGAAGCTTTCTTT.

The chain is built from TRBV28 and TRBJ2-2; 9 bases align to TRBD2. Germline lookup yields CDR1 MDHEN and CDR2 SYDVKM. After removal of 7 bases from V and 1 base from J, the junction contained 4 bases not matched to a gene. The CDR3 is made up of 15 amino acids. CDR3 nucleotides: TGTGCCAGCACCACAGCGGGGGGGAACACCGGGGAGCTGTTTTTT. Its translation: CASTTAGGNTGELFF.

This rearrangement joins TRBV5-1 to TRBJ2-7; weak D call: TRBD2 (6 bases). The CDR3 spans 14 residues. Trimming shortened V by 1 base and J by 5 bases, and 13 bases separated the two germline ends. Germline assignment: CDR1 SGHRS and CDR2 YFSETQ. The CDR3 here is CASSLTDYSHEQYF. The CDR3 DNA follows: TGCGCCAGCAGCTTGACGGACTACAGCCACGAGCAGTACTTC.

The chain couples TRBV2 to TRBJ2-2; D possibly corresponds to TRBD2 (6 bases). Germline V CDR1 and CDR2: SNHLY, FYNNEI. The CDR3 covers 14 residues. The V end lost 8 bases, the J end lost 1 base, and 11 bases lay between the germline ends. The CDR3 region is CASLSGENTGELFF. The CDR3 DNA is TGTGCCAGCCTTAGCGGAGAGAACACCGGGGAGCTGTTTTTT.

The rearrangement uses TRBV10-3 and TRBJ2-3; 13 bases agree with TRBD2. V gave up 4 bases and J gave up 3 bases; unmatched junction bases: 13. Germline loops: CDR1 ENHRY, CDR2 SYGVKD. This CDR3 comprises 19 residues. The CDR3, as DNA: TGTGCCATCAGTGGGGACATCTACGGGACTAGCGGGGAAACAGATACGCAGTATTTT. It translates to CAISGDIYGTSGETDTQYF.

The chain links TRBV6-5 to TRBJ2-1, with D perhaps matching TRBD2 (6 bases). There are 15 residues in the CDR3. Trimming shortened V by 1 base and J by 4 bases, and 11 bases separated the two germline ends. Germline V gene sequence: CDR1 MNHEY, CDR2 SVGAGI. This chain's CDR3 is CASSYLGGSYNEQFF. The CDR3 DNA follows: TGTGCCAGCAGTTACTTGGGGGGAAGTTACAATGAGCAGTTCTTC.

The CDR3 is CARGTSGANVLTF. As DNA, the CDR3 is TGTGCCCGGGGAACCTCTGGGGCCAACGTCCTGACTTTC. This chain uses TRBV24-1 with TRBJ2-6; TRBD2 might be the D (5 bases). V was shortened by 12 bases and J by 0 bases, with 8 bases between the two germline ends. The germline gives CDR1 KGHDR, CDR2 SFDVKD. This CDR3 has 13 amino acids.

The V gene is TRBV27, the J gene TRBJ1-2; TRBD1 matches at 10 bases. CDR3 length: 14 amino acids. V shed 5 bases and J 8 bases; nucleotides not matched to a gene: 8. Germline V CDR1 and CDR2: MNHEY, SMNVEV (reference sequence). The CDR3 spells CASSPRQGALGYTF. As DNA, the CDR3 is TGTGCCAGCAGTCCCCGACAGGGGGCCTTGGGCTACACCTTC.

The chain has TRBV29-1 and TRBJ1-1, with 7 bases that match TRBD1. The CDR3 totals 11 residues. V lost 6 bases and J lost 11; bases outside the gene matches: 9. Germline CDR1 is SQVTM and CDR2 is ANQGSEA. The CDR3 DNA sequence: TGCAGCGTGGCCAGACAGGGCCGGGCTTTCTTT. Amino acid sequence: CSVARQGRAFF.

The gene calls are TRBV5-6 and TRBJ2-1, with TRBD2 matching over 11 bases. V trimming: 1 base; J trimming: 7 bases; junction bases outside the gene matches: 4. Per germline, CDR1 SGHDT and CDR2 YYEEEE. This CDR3 has 15 amino acids. For the CDR3, the DNA is TGTGCCAGCAGCTTGATAGCGGGGGGGAGGAATGAGCAGTTCTTC. Protein: CASSLIAGGRNEQFF.

J is TRBJ1-3 and V is TRBV5-1; TRBD1 matches 7 bases. J was trimmed by 7 bases and V by 4 bases; bases with no gene match: 8. The CDR3 runs to 14 residues. Germline V gives CDR1 SGHRS, CDR2 YFSETQ. CDR3 sequence (DNA): TGCGCCAGCAGCCCTGGAGGGGGCGGGAACACCATATATTTT. This codes for CASSPGGGGNTIYF.

The chain couples TRBV3-1 (or the pseudogene TRBV3-2) to TRBJ1-1; D not certain. In germline, CDR1 is LGHDT, CDR2 YNNKEL (reference sequence). This CDR3 contains 14 residues. Trimming removed 4 bases from V and 5 bases from J, with 14 bases in between. The CDR3 bases are TGTGCCAGCAGCCCCTACGGGAGAGGGACTGAAGCTTTCTTT. This encodes CASSPYGRGTEAFF.

The chain has TRBV9 and TRBJ1-6; 9 bases are shared with TRBD1. V trimming: 3 bases; J trimming: 5 bases; junction bases outside the gene matches: 6. This CDR3 has 16 residues. Germline CDR1 and CDR2: SGDLS and YYNGEE. For the CDR3, the DNA is TGTGCCAGCAGCGCCCTCGGACAGGGGAATAATTCACCCCTCCACTTT. As protein: CASSALGQGNNSPLHF.

The chain joins TRBV3-1 (or the pseudogene TRBV3-2) to TRBJ2-7, with TRBD2 identical over 7 bases. The CDR3 consists of 17 residues. The germline V gene encodes CDR1 LGHDT and CDR2 YNNKEL (reference sequence). V dropped 0 bases and J dropped 7; count of bases not matched to a gene: 15. CDR3: CASSQDLVSGARGEQYF. DNA for the CDR3: TGTGCCAGCAGCCAAGATCTTGTGAGCGGGGCCCGGGGGGAGCAGTACTTC.

The rearrangement joins TRBV10-3 to TRBJ1-4; 8 bases map to TRBD1. Germline trimming cut 4 bases from V and 4 bases from J; bases unmatched to any gene: 2. The germline gives CDR1 ENHRY, CDR2 SYGVKD. This CDR3 spans 14 amino acids. DNA for the CDR3: TGTGCCATCAGTGGGACAGGGAATAATGAAAAACTGTTTTTT. It codes for CAISGTGNNEKLFF.

The chain uses TRBV3-1 (or the pseudogene TRBV3-2) and TRBJ1-2; TRBD1 is a possible D gene (5 bases). V lost 3 bases and J 6 bases, leaving 14 bases between the germline ends. From germline, CDR1 is LGHDT and CDR2 YNNKEL (reference sequence). The CDR3 spans 14 residues. The CDR3 reads CASSHATPGDGYTF. DNA for the CDR3: TGTGCCAGCAGCCATGCAACGCCGGGGGATGGCTACACCTTC.